These 26 T cell receptor beta chains were sequenced from one sample in a study of blood T cell repertoires in COVID-19. This table comes from immunoSEQ multiplex PCR, and its TCRdb copy is limited to in-frame clones, with some not included. The data contain approximately 110,000 clones, approximately 86% of them singletons. Sequences were obtained from peripheral blood. The receptors originated from a woman between 50 and 59 years old with active or convalescent COVID-19.

V and J are TRBV2 and TRBJ1-1; 10 nucleotides line up with TRBD1. Losses at the gene ends were 4 bases for V and 4 bases for J; bases not matched to a gene: 9. The CDR3 spans 16 residues. The germline V gene has CDR1 SNHLY and CDR2 FYNNEI. The CDR3 nucleotides read TGTGCCAGCAGTGCCGGGACAGGGGATTACGGCACTGAAGCTTTCTTT. Protein sequence: CASSAGTGDYGTEAFF.

On this clone: The same CDR3 can be traced to other DNA sequences in this sample. The rearrangement uses TRBV7-3 and TRBJ2-1; 9 bases match TRBD2. Per the germline V gene, CDR1 is SGHTA and CDR2 is FQGTGA. Losses at the gene ends were 2 bases for V and 7 bases for J; bases not matched to a gene: 3. The CDR3 extends over 14 amino acids. The DNA for the CDR3 is TGTGCCAGCAGCTTAGGTCTAGCGGGGAATGAGCAGTTCTTC. Amino acids: CASSLGLAGNEQFF.

The V call is TRBV9, the J call TRBJ2-1, with D possibly matching TRBD2 (5 bases). Germline CDR1 and CDR2: SGDLS and YYNGEE. This CDR3 region has 16 residues. Deletions cut 6 bases from V and 2 bases from J, with 18 bases between. The CDR3 DNA sequence: TGTGCCAGCAAGGGAGAAGGCAAACAACCCTACAATGAGCAGTTCTTC. This translates into CASKGEGKQPYNEQFF.

This clone was detected only once. The J gene is TRBJ1-2, the V gene TRBV19, with TRBD1 as a possible D gene (6 bases). The V and J ends lost 6 bases and 1 base respectively, with 6 bases between them. Germline CDR1 and CDR2: LNHDA and SQIVND (reference sequence). The CDR3 totals 12 residues. The CDR3 is CASRDSNYGYTF. The CDR3 coding sequence is TGTGCCAGTAGGGACAGTAACTATGGCTACACCTTC.

The chain links TRBV9 to TRBJ1-3; TRBD1 might be the D (5 bases). The CDR3 extends over 14 amino acids. Germline V lookup: CDR1 SGDLS, CDR2 YYNGEE. Trimming cost V 3 bases and J 2 bases, with 9 bases left between them. The CDR3 DNA is TGTGCCAGCAGCGCGCAGGGCACTGGAAACACCATATATTTT. Protein sequence: CASSAQGTGNTIYF.

This chain links TRBV19 with TRBJ1-1; TRBD1 is a possible D gene (6 bases). CDR1 is LNHDA, CDR2 SQIVND, per germline (reference sequence). The V gene lost 8 bases and the J gene lost 0 bases, with 16 bases spanning the gap. This CDR3 spans 15 amino acids. The CDR3 coding sequence is TGTGCCAGTCGGCGGGGGCGGGGGATGAACACTGAAGCTTTCTTT. Protein sequence: CASRRGRGMNTEAFF. Using reference TRBV19 and TRBJ1-1 for the parts outside the CDR3, the full variable domain is DGGITQSPKYLFRKEGQNVTLSCEQNLNHDAMYWYRQDPGQGLRLIYYSQIVNDFQKGDIAEGYSVSREKKESFPLTVTSAQKNPTAFYLCASRRGRGMNTEAFFGQGTRLTVV.

The chain joins TRBV7-8 to TRBJ1-6; D uncertain. Germline V CDR1 and CDR2: SGHVS, FQNEAQ. The CDR3 is 15 residues long. V was cut by 1 base and J by 0 bases, with 4 bases left in between. The CDR3 region is CASSLGSSYNSPLHF. The DNA for the CDR3 is TGTGCCAGCAGCTTAGGGAGCTCCTATAATTCACCCCTCCACTTT. The variable domain in full, with the rest retrieved from reference TRBV7-8 and TRBJ1-6, is GAGVSQSPRYKVAKRGQDVALRCDPISGHVSLFWYQQALGQGPEFLTYFQNEAQLDKSGLPSDRFFAERPEGSVSTLKIQRTQQEDSAVYLCASSLGSSYNSPLHFGNGTRLTVT.

This CDR3 is CASSIGTTGQETQYF. In DNA, the CDR3 is TGTGCCAGTAGTATAGGTACGACAGGGCAAGAGACCCAGTACTTC. V and J are TRBV19 and TRBJ2-5, with 7 bases identical to TRBD1. After removal of 1 base from V and 2 bases from J, the junction contained 4 bases not matched to a gene. Germline-derived CDR1 and CDR2 are LNHDA and SQIVND (reference sequence). The CDR3 sequence is 15 residues long.

This chain joins TRBV6-1 and TRBJ2-3; weak D call: TRBD2 (5 bases). The V gene lost 2 bases and the J gene lost 5 bases, with 14 bases spanning the gap. The CDR3 has 15 residues. Germline lookup yields CDR1 MNHNS and CDR2 SASEGT. The CDR3 nucleotides read TGTGCCAGCAGTGAATGGGCGTGGGGAGAAGATACGCAGTATTTT. Its translation: CASSEWAWGEDTQYF.

J is TRBJ1-4 and V is TRBV25-1; D is perhaps TRBD1 (5 bases). This CDR3 region has 15 residues. Germline lookup yields CDR1 MGHDK and CDR2 SYGVNS. The V end lost 6 bases, the J end lost 8 bases, and 19 bases lay between the germline ends. The DNA of the CDR3 is TGTGCCAGCAGGGCAGATACAGGCCCCGGGGAAAAACTGTTTTTT. As protein: CASRADTGPGEKLFF. Supplemented by reference TRBV25-1 and TRBJ1-4, the full variable domain reads EADIYQTPRYLVIGTGKKITLECSQTMGHDKMYWYQQDPGMELHLIHYSYGVNSTEKGDLSSESTVSRIRTEHFPLTLESARPSHTSQYLCASRADTGPGEKLFFGSGTQLSVL.

This clone has only one observation. The same CDR3 also results from other DNA sequences found in this sample. The chain combines TRBV7-9 with TRBJ2-7; D remains unclear. V lost 1 base to trimming and J lost 4 bases, with 5 bases between them. This CDR3 comprises 12 residues. CDR1 and CDR2 (germline): SEHNR, FQNEAQ (reference sequence). CDR3 DNA: TGTGCCAGCAGCTTAGTCGGGTACGAGCAGTACTTC. This codes for CASSLVGYEQYF.

This sequence joins TRBV5-1 and TRBJ2-7; no reliable D call. This CDR3 region has 12 residues. Germline V gene lookup returns CDR1 SGHRS and CDR2 YFSETQ. The V gene lost 4 bases and the J gene lost 0 bases, with 5 bases spanning the gap. The CDR3 region has the DNA TGCGCCAGCAGCCTCCTCTCCTACGAGCAGTACTTC. It specifies CASSLLSYEQYF. Combining the CDR3 with reference TRBV5-1 and TRBJ2-7 gives the whole variable domain KAGVTQTPRYLIKTRGQQVTLSCSPISGHRSVSWYQQTPGQGLQFLFEYFSETQRNKGNFPGRFSGRQFSNSRSEMNVSTLELGDSALYLCASSLLSYEQYFGPGTRLTVT.

The table lists this clone with a count of one. J is TRBJ1-1 and V is TRBV7-9, with unresolved D. The CDR3 has 12 residues. V was shortened by 5 bases and J by 10 bases, with 14 bases between the two germline ends. Germline V lookup: CDR1 SEHNR, CDR2 FQNEAQ (reference sequence). The CDR3, as DNA: TGTGCCAGCAGCCCGGTGGGGAGTGGAGCTTTCTTT. The encoded protein is CASSPVGSGAFF.

V and J are TRBV27 and TRBJ2-2; weak D call: TRBD1 (6 bases). Germline CDR1 MNHEY, CDR2 SMNVEV (reference sequence). The CDR3 contains 15 residues. The germline V and J ends were trimmed by 6 bases and 2 bases, with 13 bases remaining between them. This CDR3 reads CASSRGQLNTGELFF. CDR3 DNA: TGTGCCAGCAGCAGAGGACAGTTAAACACCGGGGAGCTGTTTTTT.

The V call is TRBV19, the J call TRBJ1-5; tentatively, D is TRBD1 (5 bases). The CDR3 length is 13 residues. CDR1 and CDR2 from the germline V gene are LNHDA and SQIVND (reference sequence). V gave up 10 bases and J gave up 4 bases, with 14 bases separating them. The CDR3 coding sequence is TGTGCCACTCAGGGTTTAGGGAATCAGCCCCAGCATTTT. This encodes CATQGLGNQPQHF.

This sequence joins TRBV20-1 and TRBJ2-7; 7 positions agree with TRBD1. The germline V gene encodes CDR1 DFQATT and CDR2 SNEGSKA (reference sequence). The CDR3 covers 11 residues. J gave up 6 bases and V 4 bases, and 3 bases lay outside the gene matches. CDR3 nucleotides: TGCAGTGCTACTTACAGGGGCGAGCAGTACTTC. This encodes CSATYRGEQYF.

This chain uses TRBV6-1 with TRBJ2-5, with 9 bases that match TRBD1. After removal of 4 bases from V and 5 bases from J, the junction contained 11 bases not matched to a gene. The CDR3 has 16 amino acids. Germline V gene data show CDR1 as MNHNS and CDR2 as SASEGT. The CDR3 nucleotides are TGTGCCAGCAGTGTGCCTCCGGGACAGGGAGGCGAGACCCAGTACTTC. Translation: CASSVPPGQGGETQYF.

The chain uses TRBV4-1 and TRBJ2-1, with TRBD2 identical over 10 bases. The CDR3 loop spans 13 amino acids. V shed 5 bases, J shed 12 bases, and the junction held 7 bases outside the gene matches. Germline assignment: CDR1 MGHRA and CDR2 YSYEKL. The CDR3 here is CASSTPGLAWQFF. DNA for the CDR3: TGCGCCAGCAGCACCCCGGGACTAGCGTGGCAGTTCTTC.

The rearrangement joins TRBV10-3 to TRBJ2-3, with TRBD2 matching 16 bases. With V trimmed by 10 bases and J by 3 bases, 7 bases remained unmatched. The CDR3 has 16 amino acids. Germline values: CDR1 ENHRY, CDR2 SYGVKD. Here the CDR3 DNA reads TGTGCCACCGGGACTAGCGGGAGGGCCGGGACAGATACGCAGTATTTT. This codes for CATGTSGRAGTDTQYF.

The chain combines TRBV5-6 with TRBJ1-2; D ambiguous. In germline, CDR1 is SGHDT, CDR2 YYEEEE. The V end lost 0 bases, the J end lost 2 bases, and 5 bases lay between the germline ends. The CDR3 is made up of 13 amino acids. The CDR3 DNA sequence: TGTGCCAGCAGCTTGGTTCAGAACTATGGCTACACCTTC. Translated: CASSLVQNYGYTF.

The chain is built from TRBV11-2 and TRBJ2-5; 12 bases map to TRBD1. Trimming cost V 4 bases and J 5 bases; bases outside gene matches: 11. The CDR3 sequence is 17 residues long. CDR1 is SGHAT and CDR2 is FQNNGV in the germline V gene. Here the CDR3 reads CASSSPPGTGGTETQYF. The CDR3 coding sequence is TGTGCCAGCAGCTCTCCGCCGGGGACAGGGGGCACCGAGACCCAGTACTTC.

This chain uses TRBV5-1 with TRBJ1-4; weak D call: TRBD1 (6 bases). The CDR3 covers 15 residues. V lost 3 bases and J lost 3, with 12 bases in between. Germline V gene data show CDR1 as SGHRS and CDR2 as YFSETQ. The CDR3: CASSSGQQANEKLFF. CDR3 in DNA: TGCGCCAGCAGCTCTGGACAGCAAGCTAATGAAAAACTGTTTTTT.

The V and J genes are TRBV7-2 and TRBJ1-1; D is ambiguous. Germline assignment: CDR1 SGHTA and CDR2 FQGNSA. The CDR3 loop spans 14 amino acids. V lost 1 base, J lost 1 base, and 7 bases lay in between. The CDR3: CASSLGYRNTEAFF. DNA for the CDR3: TGTGCCAGCAGCTTAGGCTACAGGAACACTGAAGCTTTCTTT.

This sequence joins TRBV10-3 and TRBJ2-3; D is perhaps TRBD2 (5 bases). Germline CDR1 reads ENHRY; CDR2 reads SYGVKD. This CDR3 comprises 13 residues. Trimming pared 1 base from V and 8 bases from J, leaving 10 bases between. The CDR3 reads CAISELGRGTQYF. The CDR3 DNA reads as TGTGCCATCAGTGAGTTGGGGAGAGGTACGCAGTATTTT.

The CDR3 sequence is CASSLTQGILYGYTF. CDR3 bases: TGTGCCAGCAGCTTAACGCAGGGAATCCTATATGGCTACACCTTC. This chain links TRBV7-2 with TRBJ1-2; tentative D call: TRBD1 (5 bases). V shed 2 bases and J shed 5 bases, with 15 bases lying between them. There are 15 residues in the CDR3. Germline assignment: CDR1 SGHTA and CDR2 FQGNSA.

This clone was counted at least ten times. The chain recombines TRBV6-1 with TRBJ2-2; 14 bases align to TRBD2. Per germline, CDR1 MNHNS and CDR2 SASEGT. Trimming at V came to 2 bases and at J to 6 bases, leaving 2 bases not matched to a gene. The CDR3 loop spans 16 amino acids. In DNA form, the CDR3 reads TGTGCCAGCAGTGAAAGGGGACTAGCGGGGGCCGGGGAGCTGTTTTTT. It encodes CASSERGLAGAGELFF.